Listed below are T cell receptor beta chains from one sample, sequenced in a study of blood T cell repertoires in COVID-19. Here immunoSEQ multiplex PCR was the method, and the copy in TCRdb shows in-frame clones only, minus some. Of 350,000 to 500,000 clones listed, nearly 90% are singletons. What was sequenced was PBMCs or T cells enriched from blood (not recorded which). The source is a woman younger than 35 who had been exposed to COVID-19. CDR3s include the opening cysteine and the closing phenylalanine or tryptophan. D genes are given only for firm matches. Some rows have no size entry. The others give once, few or many, or a class for an expanded clone.

J: TRBJ1-2; length: 14; V: TRBV19; size: .; D: .; DNA: TGTGCCAGTAGTATGGCACAGGCTAACTATGGCTACACCTTC; CDR3: CASSMAQANYGYTF
J: TRBJ2-1; length: 16; V: TRBV7-2; size: .; D: TRBD2; DNA: TGTGCCAGCAGCTTAGCGGGACTGGCGGGGGAGGGGGAGCAGTTCTTC; CDR3: CASSLAGLAGEGEQFF
J: TRBJ2-2; length: 16; V: TRBV7-3; size: .; D: TRBD2; DNA: TGTGCCAGCAGCTTTACGGGACTAGGTGGGACCGGGGAGCTGTTTTTT; CDR3: CASSFTGLGGTGELFF
J: TRBJ1-2; length: 15; V: TRBV6-2/TRBV6-3; size: once; D: .; DNA: TGTGCCAGCAGCCCACCCCTCAGGGTTGGACAGAGCTACACCTTC; CDR3: CASSPPLRVGQSYTF
J: TRBJ2-1; length: 16; V: TRBV27; size: .; D: TRBD2; DNA: TGTGCCAGCAGCTCATCACTAGCGGGGTTGGACAATGAGCAGTTCTTC; CDR3: CASSSSLAGLDNEQFF
J: TRBJ2-3; length: 13; V: TRBV7-3; size: .; D: .; DNA: TGTGCCAGCAGCTTAGGCCAGGGTGCTACGCAGTATTTT; CDR3: CASSLGQGATQYF
J: TRBJ1-3; length: 15; V: TRBV5-1; size: .; D: TRBD1; DNA: TGCGCCAGCAGCGGAGGGACAGGCAGCGGAAACACCATATATTTT; CDR3: CASSGGTGSGNTIYF
J: TRBJ1-4; length: 16; V: TRBV5-1; size: .; D: TRBD1; DNA: TGCGCCAGCAGCTTGTCCAGGGGGCTGTCTAATGAAAAACTGTTTTTT; CDR3: CASSLSRGLSNEKLFF
J: TRBJ2-2; length: 15; V: TRBV2; size: .; D: TRBD1; DNA: TGTGCCAGCAGTGAATTGGACAGGGGAACCGGGGAGCTGTTTTTT; CDR3: CASSELDRGTGELFF
J: TRBJ2-7; length: 14; V: TRBV29-1; size: .; D: TRBD1; DNA: TGCAGCCACGGGACAGTCTTAATTCAGCAGTACTTCTCCTTC; CDR3: CSHGTVLIQQYFSF
J: TRBJ1-6; length: 13; V: TRBV27; size: few; D: .; DNA: TGTGCCAGCAGGAGCTCCTATAATTCACCCCTCCACTTT; CDR3: CASRSSYNSPLHF
J: TRBJ1-4; length: 14; V: TRBV19; size: .; D: .; DNA: TGTGCCAGTAGTCGGGGGGTAACTAATGAAAAACTGTTTTTT; CDR3: CASSRGVTNEKLFF
J: TRBJ2-1; length: 15; V: TRBV27; size: .; D: TRBD1; DNA: TGTGCCAGCAGTTTGAGTGGGACAGGGGGCGCGAAGCAGTTCTTC; CDR3: CASSLSGTGGAKQFF
J: TRBJ2-7; length: 14; V: TRBV6-5; size: .; D: TRBD1; DNA: TGTGCCAGCAGCCTAGGACAGGGGACCTACGAGCAGTACTTC; CDR3: CASSLGQGTYEQYF
J: TRBJ2-1; length: 18; V: TRBV7-8; size: .; D: TRBD2; DNA: TGTGCCAGCAGCTTATACGGGTTGGCTAGCGGGAGCATTGGTGAGCAGTTCTTC; CDR3: CASSLYGLASGSIGEQFF
J: TRBJ2-3; length: 14; V: TRBV6-5; size: .; D: TRBD1; DNA: TGTGCCAGCAGAGACAGGGTGGGGACAGATACGCAGTATTTT; CDR3: CASRDRVGTDTQYF
J: TRBJ2-7; length: 15; V: TRBV11-2; size: .; D: .; DNA: TGTGCCAGCAGCTTTAGCCAGGGAAAGTCCTACGAGCAGTACTTC; CDR3: CASSFSQGKSYEQYF
J: TRBJ1-6; length: 15; V: TRBV28; size: .; D: TRBD1; DNA: TGTGCCAGCAGCTCCCCCCGACAGGGTGGTTCACCCCTCCACTTT; CDR3: CASSSPRQGGSPLHF
J: TRBJ2-7; length: 14; V: TRBV6-5; size: .; D: TRBD1; DNA: TGTGCCAGCAGGCCCGACAGGGGGTCCTACGAGCAGTACTTC; CDR3: CASRPDRGSYEQYF
J: TRBJ2-7; length: 14; V: TRBV5-1; size: .; D: TRBD1; DNA: TGCGCCAGCAGCTTGGGGACAGGGAACTACGAGCAGTACTTC; CDR3: CASSLGTGNYEQYF
J: TRBJ2-3; length: 16; V: TRBV13; size: .; D: .; DNA: TGTGCCAGCAGCTTTCGGCAGGGGATAACCACAGATACGCAGTATTTT; CDR3: CASSFRQGITTDTQYF
J: TRBJ1-3; length: 16; V: TRBV18; size: .; D: .; DNA: TGTGCCAGCTCTCCCTCTCTTCAAGCTTTAGGAAACACCATATATTTT; CDR3: CASSPSLQALGNTIYF
J: TRBJ1-4; length: 14; V: TRBV28; size: .; D: .; DNA: TGTGCCAGCAGTTCCCCAATAACAGGGGAAAAACTGTTTTTT; CDR3: CASSSPITGEKLFF
J: TRBJ1-2; length: 15; V: TRBV6-4; size: .; D: .; DNA: TGTGCCAGCAGTGAGATGCCCACCCCGCTTGGAGCCCACACCTTC; CDR3: CASSEMPTPLGAHTF
J: TRBJ1-1; length: 15; V: TRBV3-1/TRBV3-2; size: .; D: .; DNA: TGTGCCAGCAAGGCACAGGATAAGGGAAACACTGAAGCTTTCTTT; CDR3: CASKAQDKGNTEAFF
J: TRBJ2-1; length: 14; V: TRBV19; size: .; D: TRBD2; DNA: TGTGCCAGTAGAAACGGGGGGGCCGGGAATGAGCAGTTCTTC; CDR3: CASRNGGAGNEQFF
J: TRBJ2-7; length: 14; V: TRBV19; size: .; D: TRBD1; DNA: TGTGCCAGTAGTATCGACAGGGGTTCGTACGAGCAGTACTTC; CDR3: CASSIDRGSYEQYF
J: TRBJ1-4; length: 15; V: TRBV28; size: .; D: .; DNA: TGTGCCAGCAGTTTACTGGCAGGGACTAATGAAAAACTGTTTTTT; CDR3: CASSLLAGTNEKLFF
J: TRBJ1-6; length: 18; V: TRBV27; size: .; D: TRBD1; DNA: TGTGCCAGCACCATGCTCCGAGGGGGCCTTGACTATAATTCACCCCTCCACTTT; CDR3: CASTMLRGGLDYNSPLHF
J: TRBJ2-7; length: 17; V: TRBV28; size: .; D: .; DNA: TGTGCCAGCAGTTTTACTTTCAGGGACTTAAGCTCCTACGAGCAGTACTTC; CDR3: CASSFTFRDLSSYEQYF
J: TRBJ2-3; length: 18; V: TRBV19; size: .; D: TRBD2; DNA: TGTGCCAGTAGTACCCCTCTTAGGGTAGCGGGGGGCGCAGATACGCAGTATTTT; CDR3: CASSTPLRVAGGADTQYF
J: TRBJ1-6; length: 16; V: TRBV27; size: .; D: TRBD1; DNA: TGTGCCAGCATTGACGTGACAGGGCTTTCCAATTCACCCCTCCACTTT; CDR3: CASIDVTGLSNSPLHF
J: TRBJ2-3; length: 20; V: TRBV18; size: .; D: TRBD2; DNA: TGTGCCAGCTCACCACCGAAGCAGGGAGGGAGGTGGATCGGCACAGATACGCAGTATTTT; CDR3: CASSPPKQGGRWIGTDTQYF
J: TRBJ2-7; length: 13; V: TRBV28; size: .; D: .; DNA: TGTGCCAGCAGTTCCCCCCCGAGGGCCGAGCAGTACTTC; CDR3: CASSSPPRAEQYF
J: TRBJ2-1; length: 16; V: TRBV2; size: .; D: TRBD2; DNA: TGTGCCAGCAGTGAAGCGCTATCCGGGGGGATCAATGAGCAGTTCTTC; CDR3: CASSEALSGGINEQFF
J: TRBJ2-3; length: 13; V: TRBV12-3/TRBV12-4; size: .; D: TRBD2; DNA: TGTGCCAGCAGTCTACGGGGAGGGGATACGCAGTATTTT; CDR3: CASSLRGGDTQYF
J: TRBJ1-5; length: 19; V: TRBV20-1; size: .; D: TRBD1; DNA: TGCAGTGCTAGTAGCGGAGGGGGACAGAGACCACTTAGCAATCAGCCCCAGCATTTT; CDR3: CSASSGGGQRPLSNQPQHF
J: TRBJ2-1; length: 15; V: TRBV7-7; size: .; D: TRBD2; DNA: TGTGCCAGCAGCCCCCCACCGGGAGGGCCACATGAGCAGTTCTTC; CDR3: CASSPPPGGPHEQFF
J: TRBJ2-5; length: 17; V: TRBV5-4; size: .; D: TRBD2; DNA: TGTGCCAGCAGGGACCTAAGAGCGGGAGGGCCGTTGGAGACCCAGTACTTC; CDR3: CASRDLRAGGPLETQYF
J: TRBJ2-3; length: 15; V: TRBV7-2; size: .; D: TRBD2; DNA: TGTGCCAGCAGCTTACTGCGGGAGATGACAGATACGCAGTATTTT; CDR3: CASSLLREMTDTQYF
J: TRBJ2-1; length: 15; V: TRBV10-2; size: .; D: .; DNA: TGCGCCAGCAGTGGAGGGAGCAGCTCCTACAATGAGCAGTTCTTC; CDR3: CASSGGSSSYNEQFF
J: TRBJ2-7; length: 15; V: TRBV28; size: .; D: TRBD1; DNA: TGTGCCAGCAGGGACAGGGGTTTTGGGAACTACGAGCAGTACTTC; CDR3: CASRDRGFGNYEQYF
J: TRBJ2-1; length: 14; V: TRBV5-1; size: .; D: .; DNA: TGCGCCAGCAGCTTGGAGGACTTCTACAATGAGCAGTTCTTC; CDR3: CASSLEDFYNEQFF